The 3 T cell receptor beta chains in this list originate from one sample, sequenced in a study of molecular identifiers for immune sequencing clone quantification. TCRdb re-called the PCR reads through MiXCR, storing one row per CDR3 protein. The data hold 490,000 or so distinct CDR3 sequences, with about a fifth observed a single time. The specimen was naive CD8+ T cells from blood, with Jurkat cell RNA spiked in. Subset described: FACS-sorted CD8+CD4-CCR7+CD45RA+ naive T cells. Every receptor here comes from a human donor in good health. Some libraries in this study had Jurkat cell RNA spiked in.

Only a few counts were recorded for this clonotype. The chain recombines TRBV18 with TRBJ2-7, with 12 bases that match TRBD1. Germline V gene data show CDR1 as KGHSH and CDR2 as LQKENI. The CDR3 length is 15 residues. Unmatched junction bases numbered 7, after V lost 5 bases and J lost 5 bases. Here the CDR3 reads CASSAGTGGLDEQYF. The DNA for the CDR3 is TGTGCCAGCTCAGCAGGGACAGGGGGCTTAGACGAGCAGTACTTC.

This chain links TRBV20-1 with TRBJ2-1, with 9 bases that match TRBD2. CDR3 length: 16 amino acids. V lost 1 base and J lost 5; bases outside the gene matches: 9. From germline, CDR1 is DFQATT and CDR2 SNEGSKA (reference sequence). DNA for the CDR3: TGCAGTGCTAGAGTATTTGGCGGGGGGGCGGACAATGAGCAGTTCTTC. Translating it yields CSARVFGGGADNEQFF.

On this clonotype: The conserved closing phenylalanine or tryptophan is absent in this CDR3, likely reflecting a read error. The rearrangement links TRBV28 to TRBJ2-1; 11 bases line up with TRBD2. CDR3 length: 17 residues. V shed 4 bases and J 3 bases; nucleotides not matched to a gene: 8. Germline CDR1 and CDR2: MDHEN and SYDVKM. In nucleotides, the CDR3 is TGTGCCAGCAGTTCCAGACTAGCGGGACACATCTACAATGAGCAGTTCTCC. Translated: CASSSRLAGHIYNEQFS.